These 15 T cell receptor beta chains were all obtained from the same sample, sequenced in a study of cytomegalovirus exposure and HLA in healthy donors. The method was immunoSEQ multiplex PCR; TCRdb's version includes in-frame clones alone and lacks a portion of them. The sample has over 150,000 clones, approximately 83% seen once. Sequenced material: PBMCs. Every receptor here comes from a woman between 18 and 29 years old in good health and CMV-seropositive.

The chain carries TRBV4-1 and TRBJ1-6; 7 nucleotides agree with TRBD1. The CDR3 spans 17 residues. Germline trimming cut 5 bases from V and 5 bases from J; bases unmatched to any gene: 12. Germline CDR1 is MGHRA and CDR2 is YSYEKL. CDR3 sequence: CASSDRTGTEDNSPLHF. Here the CDR3 DNA reads TGCGCCAGCAGCGATAGGACCGGGACAGAGGATAATTCACCCCTCCACTTT.

Details on this clone: Since a much larger clone is just one base distant, this may be a read error. The chain carries TRBV6-5 and TRBJ2-6; D unclear. V gave up 1 base and J gave up 0 bases, with 4 bases separating them. CDR1 is MNHEY, CDR2 SVGAGI, per germline. The CDR3 runs 15 residues. The CDR3 DNA sequence: TGTGCCAGCAGTTACTGGAGCTCTGGGGCCAACGTCCTGACTTTC. It yields the protein CASSYWSSGANVLTF.

V and J are TRBV7-9 and TRBJ1-1, with 12 bases matching TRBD1. Germline V gives CDR1 SEHNR, CDR2 FQNEAQ (reference sequence). The trim removed 5 bases at V and 5 bases at J, leaving 18 bases unmatched. This CDR3 region has 19 residues. This chain's CDR3 is CASSPNSGDRGPSGTEAFF. CDR3 nucleotide sequence: TGTGCCAGCAGCCCTAATAGTGGGGACAGGGGGCCATCGGGGACTGAAGCTTTCTTT.

The chain couples TRBV5-6 to TRBJ2-7, with D unclear. CDR3 size: 12 residues. V was shortened by 4 bases and J by 0 bases, with 5 bases between the two germline ends. Looked up from germline, CDR1 is SGHDT and CDR2 is YYEEEE. CDR3 region: CASSLSSYEQYF. CDR3 nucleotides: TGTGCCAGCAGCCTGAGCTCCTACGAGCAGTACTTC. The whole variable domain, filled in from reference TRBV5-6 and TRBJ2-7, reads DAGVTQSPTHLIKTRGQQVTLRCSPKSGHDTVSWYQQALGQGPQFIFQYYEEEERQRGNFPDRFSGHQFPNYSSELNVNALLLGDSALYLCASSLSSYEQYFGPGTRLTVT.

The chain couples TRBV27 to TRBJ2-7; the D is unclear. CDR3 size: 14 residues. The ends were cut back, 0 bases at V and 2 bases at J, with 8 bases in the middle. The V gene's germline CDR1 is MNHEY and CDR2 SMNVEV (reference sequence). CDR3 coding DNA: TGTGCCAGCAGTTTATCCGACAAAACCTACGAGCAGTACTTC. Translating gives CASSLSDKTYEQYF.

The chain has TRBV21-1 and TRBJ2-7; no DNA check was done on the table's D call, TRBD1. TRBV21-1 is designated a pseudogene. This CDR3 has 15 amino acids. This CDR3 is CASNSRDRGTYEQYF. CDR3 nucleotides: TGTGCCAGCAACAGCCGGGACAGGGGGACTTACGAGCAGTACTTC.

The J gene is TRBJ1-6, the V gene TRBV6-1; D not resolved. The germline gives CDR1 MNHNS, CDR2 SASEGT. CDR3 length: 15 residues. The V gene lost 4 bases and the J gene lost 5 bases, with 12 bases spanning the gap. CDR3 coding DNA: TGTGCCAGCAGTGTCGGAGTTAATGATAATTCACCCCTCCACTTT. This encodes CASSVGVNDNSPLHF.

V gene TRBV5-6 combines with J gene TRBJ1-1, with D unclear. CDR3 length: 14 residues. Deletions cut 4 bases from V and 1 base from J, with 11 bases between. Germline V gives CDR1 SGHDT, CDR2 YYEEEE. The CDR3 coding sequence is TGTGCCAGCAGCCCGCCGGCGGGGAACACTGAAGCTTTCTTT. As protein: CASSPPAGNTEAFF.

CDR3 sequence (DNA): TGTGCCAGTAGTGGGACAGGGTACCACGAGCAGTACTTC. Amino acid sequence: CASSGTGYHEQYF. The chain recombines TRBV19 with TRBJ2-7; 9 bases are a match to TRBD1. V lost 5 bases to trimming and J lost 5 bases; unmatched junction nucleotides: 4. This CDR3 spans 13 amino acids. CDR1 and CDR2 from the germline V gene are LNHDA and SQIVND (reference sequence).

The CDR3, as DNA: TGTGCCAGCAGCGTAGGGGCTAGCTTTATTTCCTACGAGCAGTACTTC. Amino acids: CASSVGASFISYEQYF. The V call is TRBV9, the J call TRBJ2-7; perhaps TRBD2 as D (5 bases). This CDR3 region has 16 residues. Trimming removed 0 bases at V and 1 base at J, with 14 bases between. From germline, CDR1 is SGDLS and CDR2 YYNGEE.

The chain carries TRBV5-6 and TRBJ1-1; D is ambiguous. The CDR3 extends over 13 amino acids. The V gene lost 1 base and the J gene lost 0 bases, with 4 bases spanning the gap. From germline, CDR1 is SGHDT and CDR2 YYEEEE. CDR3 residues: CASSLNMNTEAFF. The CDR3 region has the DNA TGTGCCAGCAGCTTGAACATGAACACTGAAGCTTTCTTT.

The rearrangement links TRBV6-1 to TRBJ1-2; 9 bases fit TRBD1. V lost 0 bases to trimming and J lost 8 bases; unmatched junction nucleotides: 10. CDR1 and CDR2 (germline): MNHNS, SASEGT. The CDR3 runs to 16 residues. DNA of the CDR3: TGTGCCAGCAGTGAAGCTGGGCAGGACAGGGGATCGGGCTACACCTTC. Its translation is CASSEAGQDRGSGYTF.

The chain carries TRBV27 and TRBJ2-1; D unresolved. The CDR3 is 15 residues long. The V and J ends lost 4 bases and 0 bases respectively, with 10 bases between them. Per the germline V gene, CDR1 is MNHEY and CDR2 is SMNVEV (reference sequence). The CDR3 sequence: CASSSRLSSYNEQFF. The CDR3 DNA follows: TGTGCCAGCAGTTCCCGATTGAGCTCCTACAATGAGCAGTTCTTC.

V is TRBV27 and J is TRBJ1-1, with 8 bases fitting TRBD1. The CDR3 consists of 14 residues. The germline CDR1 and CDR2 sequences are MNHEY and SMNVEV (reference sequence). Losses at the gene ends were 5 bases for V and 5 bases for J; bases not matched to a gene: 7. The CDR3 coding sequence is TGTGCCAGCAGTAGGACAGGGTGGTTTACTGAAGCTTTCTTT. It codes for CASSRTGWFTEAFF.

The chain joins TRBV4-1 to TRBJ2-2; 8 bases match TRBD2. The CDR3 extends over 15 amino acids. CDR1 is MGHRA, CDR2 YSYEKL, per germline. V lost 5 bases, J lost 7 bases, and 9 bases stayed unmatched. The CDR3 DNA sequence: TGCGCCAGCAGCAAAAGTAGCGGGGTTAACGGGGAGCTGTTTTTT. It encodes CASSKSSGVNGELFF.